The rows below give T cell receptor beta chains drawn from one sample of a study of cytomegalovirus exposure and HLA in healthy donors. This table comes from immunoSEQ multiplex PCR, and its TCRdb copy is limited to in-frame clones, with some not included. The sample shows 130,000 or so clones, more than 75% of them seen only once. The sequenced material came from PBMCs. These receptors were collected from a woman aged 25 to 39 in good health and CMV-seronegative. The CDR3 runs from the conserved cysteine through the conserved F or W. The D gene is left open where the match is weak. Where a row states a size, it is once, few, many or the class of an expanded clone; other rows omit it.

V gene,CDR3 length,clone size,J gene,D gene,CDR3 DNA,CDR3 protein
TRBV19,15,.,TRBJ1-1,TRBD1,TGTGCCAGTAGTATTTGGAGTGGACAGGGGGCTGAAGCTTTCTTT,CASSIWSGQGAEAFF
TRBV5-4,13,once,TRBJ2-5,.,TGTGCCAGCAGCAGCGACGTCGGGGAGACCCAGTACTTC,CASSSDVGETQYF
TRBV7-9,14,once,TRBJ2-1,.,TGTGCCAGCAGCCCAGGGCTTCGATACAATGAGCAGTTCTTC,CASSPGLRYNEQFF
TRBV5-1,15,.,TRBJ1-1,.,TGCGCCAGCAGCTTACACCCCGGGATGAACACTGAAGCTTTCTTT,CASSLHPGMNTEAFF
TRBV5-1,12,.,TRBJ2-7,TRBD2,TGCGCCAGCAGCTTAACGGGAGGCGAGCAGTACTTC,CASSLTGGEQYF
TRBV19,16,.,TRBJ1-1,TRBD1,TGTGCCAGTAGTGTCGGTGACAGGGCGGGTCTGATTGAAGCTTTCTTT,CASSVGDRAGLIEAFF
TRBV28,24,.,TRBJ2-6,TRBD1,TGTGCCAGCAGTTTATTTTTTCAAGACTTCCGGGACAGACTATACAACTCTGGGGCCAACGTCCTGACTTTC,CASSLFFQDFRDRLYNSGANVLTF
TRBV5-1,14,.,TRBJ2-2,.,TGCGCCAGCAGCTTAGGGGGGGCCAACGGGGAGCTGTTTTTT,CASSLGGANGELFF
TRBV4-3,13,once,TRBJ2-1,.,TGCGCCAGCAGCCATGCGCAGGGCAATGAGCAGTTCTTC,CASSHAQGNEQFF
TRBV19,16,.,TRBJ2-3,.,TGTGCCAGTAGTCCACAGGGTACCCCTAGCACAGATACGCAGTATTTT,CASSPQGTPSTDTQYF
TRBV7-2,14,.,TRBJ1-2,.,TGTGCCAGCAGCTCCGCTTACAGGGTTACTGGCTACACCTTC,CASSSAYRVTGYTF
TRBV11-1,15,.,TRBJ1-1,.,TGTGCCAGCAGCCCTAGGTGGGGAGGAGACACTGAAGCTTTCTTT,CASSPRWGGDTEAFF
TRBV18,17,.,TRBJ2-5,TRBD1,TGTGCCAGCTCATCTACGTACTCCGGACAGGCAGGAGAGACCCAGTACTTC,CASSSTYSGQAGETQYF
TRBV5-8,16,.,TRBJ2-3,.,TGTGCCAGCAGCTTTAGGAGGGGTCGACTCACAGATACGCAGTATTTT,CASSFRRGRLTDTQYF
TRBV5-4,15,.,TRBJ2-1,TRBD2,TGTGCCAGCAGCTGGGGGACTAGCGTCGGGAATGAGCAGTTCTTC,CASSWGTSVGNEQFF
TRBV27,17,.,TRBJ2-7,TRBD1,TGTGCCAGCAGGGAAACTTACCGGGACAGGGGGCCCTACGAGCAGTACTTC,CASRETYRDRGPYEQYF
TRBV5-4,15,once,TRBJ2-5,TRBD2,TGTGCCAGCAGCAGTAGCGGGGGGGATGCGGGGACCCAGTACTTC,CASSSSGGDAGTQYF
TRBV4-2,15,.,TRBJ2-2,.,TGTGCCAGCAGTAGCCGTCGGGAGACCACCGGGGAGCTGTTTTTT,CASSSRRETTGELFF
TRBV5-1,13,few,TRBJ1-1,.,TGTGCCAGCAGCTTGGCGGGTAACACTGAAGCTTTCTTT,CASSLAGNTEAFF
TRBV11-2,17,.,TRBJ2-1,TRBD2,TGTGCCAGCAGCCAGGGGCTAGCGGGAGTTCGGTACAATGAGCAGTTCTTC,CASSQGLAGVRYNEQFF
TRBV5-1,17,.,TRBJ2-2,TRBD2,TGCGCCAGCAGCCGTGGGGGGGGGATCGCGAACACCGGGGAGCTGTTTTTT,CASSRGGGIANTGELFF
TRBV7-9,16,.,TRBJ1-2,.,TGTGCCAGCAGCTTAGGGGGGCAGCGCAATAACTATGGCTACACCTTC,CASSLGGQRNNYGYTF
TRBV12-5,14,.,TRBJ1-1,TRBD1,TGTGCTAGTGGTTTGGTACCCAGGGGGACTGAAGCTTTCTTT,CASGLVPRGTEAFF
TRBV5-1,14,.,TRBJ1-1,TRBD1,TGCGCCAGCAGCTTGGGAGGGGGCGCCACTGAAGCTTTCTTT,CASSLGGGATEAFF
TRBV28,15,.,TRBJ1-3,.,TGTGCCAGCACTGCGGGGGCCGTTTATGGAAACACCATATATTTT,CASTAGAVYGNTIYF
TRBV10-3,13,few,TRBJ1-2,TRBD1,TGTGCCATCAACCCTGGGGACAGGGATGGCTACACCTTC,CAINPGDRDGYTF
TRBV19,12,.,TRBJ1-2,.,TGTGCCAGTACTTCAGGGCTCTATGGCTACACCTTC,CASTSGLYGYTF
TRBV27,14,.,TRBJ1-6,.,TGTGCCAGCAGTTTACCCAGGCCGCAGGGACCCCTCCACTTT,CASSLPRPQGPLHF
TRBV11-3,13,.,TRBJ2-1,.,TGTGCCAGCAGCTTAGGTCCAGGGCGGGAGCAGTTCTTC,CASSLGPGREQFF
TRBV4-1,15,.,TRBJ1-1,.,TGCGCCAGCAGTGCCCATGGGCTTACCAACACTGAAGCTTTCTTT,CASSAHGLTNTEAFF
TRBV19,19,.,TRBJ1-4,.,TGTGCCAGTAGTGCCCTACCCCCAGGATTTGTTTTAACTAATGAAAAACTGTTTTTT,CASSALPPGFVLTNEKLFF
TRBV4-2,16,.,TRBJ2-2,.,TGTGCCAGCAGCCCCTGGGGGGCGGGAGACGCCGGGGAGCTGTTTTTT,CASSPWGAGDAGELFF
TRBV7-6,15,.,TRBJ2-1,.,TGTGCCAGCAGCTTGGGGACTGGGAGCTACAATGAGCAGTTCTTC,CASSLGTGSYNEQFF
TRBV7-7,15,.,TRBJ2-3,.,TGTGCCAGCAGCCCCACTCCAGGGTCCACAGATACGCAGTATTTT,CASSPTPGSTDTQYF
TRBV19,15,.,TRBJ2-5,TRBD1,TGTGCCAGTAGTTCTTCCCAGGGGGCCTGGGAGACCCAGTACTTC,CASSSSQGAWETQYF
TRBV15,16,.,TRBJ2-1,.,TGTGCCACCAGCAGAGTCACGGGAAGCTCCTACAATGAGCAGTTCTTC,CATSRVTGSSYNEQFF
TRBV28,16,once,TRBJ2-5,.,TGTGCCAGCATTGGAGGGGGCCGGCGATTGCAAGAGACCCAGTACTTC,CASIGGGRRLQETQYF
TRBV11-1,14,few,TRBJ1-2,TRBD1,TGTGCCAGCAGCCGACGGACAGGGCCCTATGGCTACACCTTC,CASSRRTGPYGYTF
TRBV5-6,15,.,TRBJ1-2,TRBD1,TGTGCCAGCAGCTTGGGTCACAGGGGAGTGAATGGCTACACCTTC,CASSLGHRGVNGYTF
TRBV7-2,13,.,TRBJ2-7,.,TGTGCCAGCAGCTTAGCCCGCTCCTACGAGCAGTACTTC,CASSLARSYEQYF
TRBV6-1,15,.,TRBJ2-7,.,TGTGCCAGCAGTACCGGGACTGGGGACTCCTACGAGCAGTACTTC,CASSTGTGDSYEQYF
TRBV28,17,.,TRBJ1-1,.,TGTGCCAGCAGTTTACTCTATGTGTCGGAGGCGAACACTGAAGCTTTCTTT,CASSLLYVSEANTEAFF
TRBV7-9,16,.,TRBJ1-4,.,TGTGCCAGCAGCTCAATCCTGGACATTGAATATGAAAAACTGTTTTTT,CASSSILDIEYEKLFF
TRBV10-2,15,.,TRBJ1-4,TRBD1,TGCGCCAGCAGAGGACAGGAGACGGAAATTGAAAAACTGTTTTTT,CASRGQETEIEKLFF
TRBV5-5,15,once,TRBJ2-2,.,TGTGCCAGCTACATCGGGGGAGCAAGCACCGGGGAGCTGTTTTTT,CASYIGGASTGELFF
TRBV28,14,.,TRBJ1-1,TRBD1,TGTGCCAGCAGTTCCGGACAGGGAAACACTGAAGCTTTCTTT,CASSSGQGNTEAFF